What follows describes a single TCR beta chain. This sample was taken from a study of blood T cell repertoires in COVID-19. Overall study: The samples span acute and convalescent COVID-19 from the United States, Italy and Spain. T cells, B-cell-depleted T cells, or PBMCs provided the cDNA or gDNA that served as material.

Sequencing was performed with immunoSEQ multiplex PCR; in TCRdb, only in-frame clones are kept and a portion is missing. The data show 250,000 to 300,000 clones, 89% seen once. This CDR3 has 15 amino acids. The germline V gene encodes CDR1 SGHNT and CDR2 YYREEE (reference sequence). After removal of 3 bases from V and 3 bases from J, the junction contained 7 bases not matched to a gene. This TCR was sampled from a woman aged 40 to 55 who had recovered from COVID-19. The J gene is TRBJ1-2, the V gene TRBV5-4, with 8 bases lining up with TRBD1. The sample taken for sequencing was peripheral blood. CDR3 DNA: TGTGCCAGCAGCTCCAAAACAGGGGGAGACTATGGCTACACCTTC. It is translated as CASSSKTGGDYGYTF. Looking up the rest from reference TRBV5-4 and TRBJ1-2 gives the full variable domain: ETGVTQSPTHLIKTRGQQVTLRCSSQSGHNTVSWYQQALGQGPQFIFQYYREEENGRGNFPPRFSGLQFPNYSSELNVNALELDDSALYLCASSSKTGGDYGYTFGSGTRLTVV.